This TCR beta chain is drawn from a study of human T cells and chemical hapten exposure (dated by TCRdb to the early 2020s). About the study as a whole: Libraries were combined into a pool for sequencing, and differences in TCR yield between samples came mainly from small differences in library volumes within the pool. Peripheral blood TCR repertoire changes were tracked in vivo in alopecia patients during primary and secondary sensitization to the hapten diphenylcyclopropenone (DPC). Both TCR alpha and TCR beta chains were sequenced from each blood RNA sample.

Total RNA was extracted from unfractionated whole blood that had been collected in Tempus Blood RNA tubes. As TCR sequencing controls, roughly five healthy volunteers were used, with blood taken at day 0, 2 weeks and 6 weeks. This clonotype was seen only a few times. Which antigen it targets is not known. Base qualities are not recorded, but no much larger clone differs from it by a single base. The library was generated by 5' RACE. The sequencer was an Illumina MiSeq. During library preparation, unique molecular identifiers were attached to individual cDNA molecules so that TCRs could be counted quantitatively and reproducibly. In the paper's pipeline: Samples had a median of about 90,000 TCRs, with a range from roughly 23,224 to 700,000. The Decombinator software suite was used to annotate the V, J and CDR3 of the TCR reads. For PS versus PT1 abundance plots, all samples were subsampled to the same number of TCRs (28,000). Expanded TCRs were defined as absent before sensitization and observed at least eight times at the 2-week time point. TCRdb redid the processing of the public reads, applying fastp at Q25 and MiXCR, and retained in-frame beta chains. One record per CDR3 amino acid sequence lists the most common genes and DNA. TCRdb's processing, not the authors' own work, is the source of the V and J calls. This sample comprises under 150,000 distinct CDR3 sequences, around a fifth of them detected only once. Around 2.7% of the sample lies in the top ten.

The paper's findings and limits, for the study overall: The number of TCRs above 1 in 1000 frequency did not change with DPC sensitization; there was no evidence of global repertoire structure alterations. Repeated subsampling changed both the strength of the expansion versus patch-test correlation and the threshold at which that correlation became significant.

This sequence originates from a human donor in good health.

The DNA is TGTGCCAGCAGCCCTGGACTTCACACCGGGGAGCTGTTTTTT. This encodes CASSPGLHTGELFF. The chain links TRBV12-3 or TRBV12-4 with TRBJ2-2; D gene: possibly TRBD2, on 5 matching bases. The junction carries 11 bases between V and J, which are trimmed by 6 bases and 3 bases respectively. CDR3 length: 14 amino acids, cysteine to phenylalanine. Here the CDR3 DNA is all that survives: 42 bases in frame from base 1.